The source of this T cell receptor (beta chain) is a study of T-cell memory formation after mild COVID-19. With 4 bases clipped from V and 3 bases from J, the junction kept 3 bases outside the gene matches. Germline-derived CDR1 and CDR2 are MGHRA and YSYEKL. The CDR3 spans 13 residues. TCRdb processed the 5' RACE reads anew with MiXCR; each CDR3 protein has one entry. The profile shows about 260,000 distinct CDR3 sequences, around 15% of them singletons. Worth noting for this clonotype: Its antigen is currently unknown.

General study results and limits: Clones that contracted from day 15 to 85 had balanced CD4/CD8; later expanders were CD4+ biased. Within pre-infection memory, some responding clones were found, suggesting cross-reactive memory joined.

This sequence joins TRBV4-1 and TRBJ2-7; 7 bases line up with TRBD1. The sequencing sample was made of PBMCs or a T cell subset sorted from them (not recorded which). This TCR came from a man aged 18 to 29 who had mild COVID-19 (a few samples of this study predate the infection). Cell type and time point are not known. As DNA, the CDR3 is TGCGCCAGCAGCCCTTGGGACAGCTACGAGCAGTACTTC. The encoded protein is CASSPWDSYEQYF.